This T cell receptor (beta chain) came from a study of cytomegalovirus exposure and HLA in healthy donors. On this clone: Its antigen is not identified.

Whole-study findings and limits: Reports indicated that the classifier achieved high specificity and sensitivity in diagnosing cytomegalovirus status. Presence/absence analyses took donor sequencing depth as roughly uniform. Prior analysis indicated that the majority of TCR beta V segments exhibited productivity approximately 87% or approximately 30% of the time. CMV serostatus was the only recorded immune exposure for donors.

This PCR relied on a set of 60 Vbeta primers and 13 Jbeta primers. The assay was immunoSEQ multiplex PCR, and TCRdb's table has in-frame clones only and misses some. Seen here are roughly 110,000 clones, 80% to 90% observed once, and the top ten hold about 1.6%. Per the germline V gene, CDR1 is SGHAT and CDR2 is FQNNGV. The CDR3 covers 17 residues. V shed 5 bases and J shed 0 bases, with 14 bases lying between them. This receptor was identified in a man aged 45 to 65 in good health and CMV-seronegative. Sequenced input: PBMCs. The J gene is TRBJ1-6, the V gene TRBV11-2; D possibly corresponds to TRBD1 (6 bases). CDR3 in DNA: TGTGCCAGCAGCATCCGGGGGGCGAGCTCCTATAATTCACCCCTCCACTTT. Its translation: CASSIRGASSYNSPLHF. The complete variable domain, with remaining parts taken from reference TRBV11-2 and TRBJ1-6, reads EAGVAQSPRYKIIEKRQSVAFWCNPISGHATLYWYQQILGQGPKLLIQFQNNGVVDDSQLPKDRFSAERLKGVDSTLKIQPAKLEDSAVYLCASSIRGASSYNSPLHFGNGTRLTVT.